This TCR beta chain was sequenced during a study of blood T cell repertoires in COVID-19. The V and J ends lost 5 bases and 4 bases, in that order; junction bases with no gene match: 0. Germline V gene sequence: CDR1 SNHLY, CDR2 FYNNEI. This CDR3 region has 14 residues. Generated by immunoSEQ multiplex PCR, the TCRdb table keeps only in-frame clones and is missing some. The sample carries 150,000 to 200,000 clones, 90% recorded once. This TCR was sampled from a man aged 50 or older with acute or convalescent COVID-19. V and J are TRBV2 and TRBJ2-2; 11 nucleotides align to TRBD2. Sequenced sample: peripheral blood. The CDR3 reads CASSTSGGTGELFF. In nucleotides, the CDR3 is TGTGCCAGCAGTACTAGCGGGGGCACCGGGGAGCTGTTTTTT.